Listed below are T cell receptor beta chains from one sample, sequenced in a study of T cell repertoires in cytomegalovirus infection. A single record per CDR3 protein comes from TCRdb applying MiXCR to the reads. Of just under 550,000 distinct CDR3 sequences in the sample, roughly 29% were seen once. Sequenced input: PBMCs. Source of these receptors: a human donor in good health (CMV status not recorded). Some clones in this sample may be carry-over from other donors' samples. The CDR3 runs from the conserved cysteine through the conserved F or W. The order of the fields is J gene, V gene, D gene, clone size, CDR3 DNA, CDR3 protein. The D gene is left open where the match is weak. Where a row states a size, it is once, few, many or the class of an expanded clone; other rows omit it.

>TRBJ2-7|TRBV20-1|-|-
TGCAGCGCCCTAGAGGCTAGCTCCTACGAGCAGTACTTC
CSALEASSYEQYF
>TRBJ2-3|TRBV7-2|TRBD2|-
TGTGCCAGCAGCTTTTACCCCTTACTAGCGGGAGCATCAGATACGCAGTATTTT
CASSFYPLLAGASDTQYF
>TRBJ2-7|TRBV6-5|TRBD2|few
TGTGCCAGCAAAGGGACTAGCGGGAGGGTTTACGAGCAGTACTTC
CASKGTSGRVYEQYF
>TRBJ2-1|TRBV7-2|TRBD2|-
TGTGCCAGCAGGCTTGCTAGCGGGAGGGCCAGTAATGAGCAGTTCTTC
CASRLASGRASNEQFF
>TRBJ1-2|TRBV29-1|TRBD1|-
TGCAGCGTTGCCCCCGGACAGGGGATCGTTGGCTACACCTTC
CSVAPGQGIVGYTF
>TRBJ2-5|TRBV12-3/TRBV12-4|TRBD2|many
TGTGCCAGCAGCTCGGGGACTAGCGGTCAAGAGACCCAGTACTTC
CASSSGTSGQETQYF
>TRBJ2-7|TRBV5-4|-|-
TGTGCCAGCAGCTTCCCCGGACAGACCTACGAGCAGTACTTC
CASSFPGQTYEQYF
>TRBJ1-5|TRBV10-3|-|-
TGTGCCATCAGTGACAGGGCTGATCAGCCCCAGCATTTT
CAISDRADQPQHF
>TRBJ2-2|TRBV4-3|-|-
TGCGCCAGCAGCCAACAGGGGTCCACCGGGGAGCTGTTTTTT
CASSQQGSTGELFF
>TRBJ1-5|TRBV28|TRBD1|few
TGTGCCAGCAGTATCGGACAGGGAGGCAATCAGCCCCAGCATTTT
CASSIGQGGNQPQHF
>TRBJ2-2|TRBV7-8|TRBD2|many
TGTGCCAGCAGCCTGAGAAGCGGGAATAACGGCGGGGAGCTGTTTTTT
CASSLRSGNNGGELFF
>TRBJ2-3|TRBV11-3|TRBD2|-
TGTGCCAGCAGACGTGGTTCGTGGACTAGCGGGATATACGCAGATACGCAGTATTTT
CASRRGSWTSGIYADTQYF
>TRBJ2-7|TRBV29-1|-|-
TGCAGCGTTGAAGTCGGCAGGGTCCACGAGCAGTACTTC
CSVEVGRVHEQYF
>TRBJ2-7|TRBV5-1|TRBD2|-
TGCGCCAGCAGACCGACTAGCGCTCCTGGGGACGAGCAGTACTTC
CASRPTSAPGDEQYF
>TRBJ2-2|TRBV7-6|-|many
TGTGCCAGCAGCTTAGGGGTCGGGGAGCTGTTTTTT
CASSLGVGELFF
>TRBJ1-3|TRBV5-1|-|-
TGCGCCAGCAGTGGGCTTACTGGAAACACCATATATTTT
CASSGLTGNTIYF
>TRBJ1-1|TRBV19|-|few
TGTGCCAGTGCCTACATGGGGAACACTGAAGCTTTCTTT
CASAYMGNTEAFF
>TRBJ2-1|TRBV7-3|-|few
TGTGCCAGCAGCCTCCGAAACACGGAAAATGAGCAGTTCTTC
CASSLRNTENEQFF
>TRBJ1-5|TRBV19|-|few
TGTGCCAGTAGTGGGAACACCTATCAGCCCCAGCATTTT
CASSGNTYQPQHF
>TRBJ1-6|TRBV7-8|-|many
TGTGCCAGCAGCTTAGTTTCCCCCGGGTCACCCCTCCACTTT
CASSLVSPGSPLHF
>TRBJ1-5|TRBV7-2|-|-
TGTGCCAGCAGCTTAGCGGAGGGGAGGACCCAGCATTTT
CASSLAEGRTQHF
>TRBJ2-6|TRBV4-1|-|many
TGCGCCAGCAGCCGAATAGGGACCGGTCTGCAGGGGGCCAACGTCCTGACTTTC
CASSRIGTGLQGANVLTF
>TRBJ2-3|TRBV11-3|TRBD2|-
TGTGCCAGCAGCTCGCGGGTAGCGGGAGGATCAGATACGCAGTATTTT
CASSSRVAGGSDTQYF
>TRBJ2-7|TRBV20-1|TRBD1|-
TGCAGTGCTAGAGCCGGGACAGGGTTCTCCTACGAGCAGTACTTC
CSARAGTGFSYEQYF
>TRBJ1-1|TRBV7-2|-|many
TGTGCCAGCAGCTTAGTTACAGCAAACACTGAAGCTTTCTTT
CASSLVTANTEAFF
>TRBJ2-3|TRBV5-1|TRBD2|-
TGCGCCAGCAGCTTGGAGGGGCTAGCGGGACCAGATACGCAGTATTTT
CASSLEGLAGPDTQYF
>TRBJ1-5|TRBV7-9|TRBD1|-
TGTGCCAGCAGCTTATCGACAGGGTTGGGTAGCAATCAGCCCCAGCATTTT
CASSLSTGLGSNQPQHF
>TRBJ2-1|TRBV5-1|-|few
TGCGCCAGCAGCTTGGACAGACTTTCCTACAATGAGCAGTTCTTC
CASSLDRLSYNEQFF
>TRBJ2-1|TRBV7-2|TRBD2|many
TGTGCCAGCAGCCCCCCGGGACTAGCGGGAGGCTCCTACAATGAGCAGTTCTTC
CASSPPGLAGGSYNEQFF
>TRBJ2-3|TRBV6-2/TRBV6-3|TRBD2|-
TGTGCCAGCAGTTACGCGGGACTACCGACGCAGTATTTT
CASSYAGLPTQYF
>TRBJ1-3|TRBV6-1|-|many
TGTGCCAGCAGTGAAGCGCTTCTGGCAGGGAGTGGAAACACCATATATTTT
CASSEALLAGSGNTIYF
>TRBJ2-3|TRBV7-2|-|few
TGTGCCAGCAGCGGAGGGGGCTTCCCAGATACGCAGTATTTT
CASSGGGFPDTQYF
>TRBJ1-2|TRBV6-2/TRBV6-3|-|-
TGTGCCAGCAGTGGGACAACGAGCTATGGCTACACCTTC
CASSGTTSYGYTF
>TRBJ2-1|TRBV2|TRBD1|few
TGTGCCAGCAGGGACTTCCGGGACAGGGATAATGAGCAGTTCTTC
CASRDFRDRDNEQFF
>TRBJ2-1|TRBV28|-|-
TGTGCCAGCAGTCTATACAGGGCGGGCTCCTACAATGAGCAGTTCTTC
CASSLYRAGSYNEQFF
>TRBJ1-5|TRBV7-8|-|-
TGTGCCAGCAGCTTAGTCCGGGGTAATCAGCCCCAGCATTTT
CASSLVRGNQPQHF
>TRBJ2-1|TRBV20-1|TRBD2|-
TGCAGTGCTACACGAACAACCGGGACTAGTAAGGCTGAGCAGTTCTTC
CSATRTTGTSKAEQFF
>TRBJ2-6|TRBV9|-|-
TGTGCCAGCAGCTCCCAGACTGGGGCCAACGTCCTGACTTTC
CASSSQTGANVLTF
>TRBJ2-7|TRBV7-9|-|-
TGTGCCAGCAGCTTAGGCGACCCCTATGGCGAGCAGTACTTC
CASSLGDPYGEQYF
>TRBJ2-3|TRBV18|-|few
TGTGCCAGCTCAAGCCATGGGAAAGATACGCAGTATTTT
CASSSHGKDTQYF
>TRBJ2-1|TRBV24-1|-|-
TGTGCCACCAGTGATGTCCGAGGGCCTAGCTGGAGTGAGCAGTTCTTC
CATSDVRGPSWSEQFF
>TRBJ2-7|TRBV20-1|TRBD2|-
TGCAGTGCTAGACCAGCCAGGGGACTAGTCTCCTACGAGCAGTACTTC
CSARPARGLVSYEQYF
>TRBJ1-1|TRBV7-2|-|many
TGTGCCAGCAGCTCAGGTGGGGCCTACACTGAAGCTTTCTTT
CASSSGGAYTEAFF
>TRBJ1-4|TRBV6-5|-|-
TGTGCCAGCAGGACCGGACAGTTTAATGAAAAACTGTTTTTT
CASRTGQFNEKLFF
>TRBJ1-4|TRBV28|-|-
TGTGCCAGCAGCGCTGCGGACCTTAATGAAAAACTGTTTTTT
CASSAADLNEKLFF
>TRBJ1-2|TRBV27|TRBD1|-
TGTGCCAGCAGTTCTGGGGGACAGGGGTTCAGGGGCTACACCTTC
CASSSGGQGFRGYTF
>TRBJ2-6|TRBV18|-|-
TGTGCCAGCTCACCGACCCAACAGGGTCCCTACTCTGGGGCCAACGTCCTGACTTTC
CASSPTQQGPYSGANVLTF
>TRBJ1-1|TRBV20-1|-|-
TGCAGTGCTAGATCGGCGGCAAACACTGAAGCTTTCTTT
CSARSAANTEAFF
>TRBJ2-3|TRBV7-2|-|many
TGTGCCAGCAGCTTAGGCCCACAAGATACGCAGTATTTT
CASSLGPQDTQYF
>TRBJ1-1|TRBV12-3/TRBV12-4|-|-
TGTGCCAGCAGTTTTAAGCTGAACACTGAAGCTTTCTTT
CASSFKLNTEAFF
>TRBJ1-3|TRBV7-8|-|many
TGTGCCAGCAGCTTAGGAGGGGCAATCTCTGGAAACACCATATATTTT
CASSLGGAISGNTIYF